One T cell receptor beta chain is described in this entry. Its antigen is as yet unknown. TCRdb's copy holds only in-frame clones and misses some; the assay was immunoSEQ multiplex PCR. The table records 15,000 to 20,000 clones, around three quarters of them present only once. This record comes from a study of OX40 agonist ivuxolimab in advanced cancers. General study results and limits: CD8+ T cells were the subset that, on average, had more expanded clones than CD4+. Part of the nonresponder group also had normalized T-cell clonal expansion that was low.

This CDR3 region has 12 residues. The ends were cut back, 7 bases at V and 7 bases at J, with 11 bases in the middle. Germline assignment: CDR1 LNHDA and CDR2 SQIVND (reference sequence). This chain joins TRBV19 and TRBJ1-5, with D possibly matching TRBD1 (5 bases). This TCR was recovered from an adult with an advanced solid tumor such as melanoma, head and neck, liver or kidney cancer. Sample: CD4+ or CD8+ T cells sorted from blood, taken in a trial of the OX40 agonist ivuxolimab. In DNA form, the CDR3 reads TGTGCCAGTACCTCAGGGAGGCAGCCCCAGCATTTT. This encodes CASTSGRQPQHF. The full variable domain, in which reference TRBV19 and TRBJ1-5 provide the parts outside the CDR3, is DGGITQSPKYLFRKEGQNVTLSCEQNLNHDAMYWYRQDPGQGLRLIYYSQIVNDFQKGDIAEGYSVSREKKESFPLTVTSAQKNPTAFYLCASTSGRQPQHFGDGTRLSIL.